These T cell receptor beta chains were read from a single sample in a study of graft-versus-host responses after intestinal transplantation. The table came from immunoSEQ multiplex PCR; TCRdb's copy has only in-frame clones and leaves some out. In the table there are approximately 49,000 clones, 70% to 90% of which are singletons. For these TCRs, the target antigens are not known. The specimen was unstimulated CD4+ T cells sorted from spleen or lymph node cells, collected before transplant. Receptor source: a human donor who was the organ donor for an intestinal transplant. The CDR3 runs from the conserved cysteine through the conserved F or W.

v_call,j_call,cdr3_aa
TRBV7-9,TRBJ1-1,CASSSTENTEAFF
TRBV30,TRBJ1-1,CAWSVRGHKAFF
TRBV5-4,TRBJ2-7,CASSLGLAGESYEQYF
TRBV6-5,TRBJ2-1,CASSYLAGVGNEQFF
TRBV6-6,TRBJ2-7,CASSYLLEQYF
TRBV6-4,TRBJ2-3,CASSEIPRDTGTQYF
TRBV6-6,TRBJ2-7,CASSYTTGSSYEQYF
TRBV11-2,TRBJ1-2,CASSPWGPLYGYTF
TRBV4-3,TRBJ1-2,CASSQRPQGSKGYTF
TRBV6-5,TRBJ1-1,CASSLLTGGGTEAFF
TRBV6-1,TRBJ1-2,CASSEYGSNYGYTF
TRBV21-1,TRBJ1-2,CASSKSRQGESNYGYTF
TRBV14,TRBJ2-7,CASSGTAYEQYF
TRBV5-6,TRBJ1-2,CASSPDRRYGYTF
TRBV7-3,TRBJ1-1,CASSVGPGTEAFF
TRBV6-4,TRBJ2-1,CASSGSGGNEQFF
TRBV29-1,TRBJ1-1,CSVEKGALEAFF
TRBV5-6,TRBJ2-1,CASSSRQTSTPEQFF
TRBV7-2,TRBJ1-2,CASSLDRDYGYTF
TRBV5-1,TRBJ1-1,CASSQVGNTEAFF
TRBV27,TRBJ2-7,CASSLRALGTYEQYF
TRBV4-2,TRBJ1-5,CASSQSVQGGGAQPQHF
TRBV2,TRBJ1-1,CASSNLMETISFF
TRBV27,TRBJ2-7,CASSRESTRVEQYF
TRBV7-6,TRBJ2-7,CASSQGTSGTYEQYF
TRBV30,TRBJ2-7,CAWSRERSSVEQYF
TRBV6-5,TRBJ1-2,CASSRTIDSAYGYTF
TRBV9,TRBJ2-3,CASSVVPHTDTQYF
TRBV11-1,TRBJ2-1,CASSLAPSYNEQFF
TRBV7-6,TRBJ2-2,CASSPRGGSFVTGELFF
TRBV25-1,TRBJ1-2,CASSVGTGYGYTF
TRBV6-1,TRBJ1-1,CASIRDRGHTEAFF
TRBV19,TRBJ2-2,CASSIRASNTGELFF
TRBV28,TRBJ1-5,CASSGPDRGAQPQHF
TRBV4-3,TRBJ1-2,CASSQEGTGGYTF
TRBV5-6,TRBJ1-2,CASSLVLLKGYTF
TRBV28,TRBJ1-1,CASRQRAGGDEAFF
TRBV2,TRBJ2-5,CASSAEVLAGETQYF
TRBV6-1,TRBJ1-1,CASSGNRVVNTEAFF
TRBV5-1,TRBJ2-5,CASTGQGLLETQYF
TRBV28,TRBJ1-1,CASSQGGTEAFF
TRBV7-9,TRBJ2-7,CASSLVGGHYEQYF
TRBV7-2,TRBJ2-1,CASSLVSGLAGDNEQFF
TRBV25-1,TRBJ2-2,CASAHADRRYTGELFF
TRBV19,TRBJ1-2,CASRPLRGNGYTF
TRBV10-2,TRBJ2-5,CASSDPRRGETQYF
TRBV5-1,TRBJ2-7,CASSPGGNARYEQYF